This note documents a single TCR beta chain sequence. Its antigen target is currently unknown. Per-base qualities were not stored, and no clone one base away is much larger. As encoded in the germline V gene, CDR1 is SGHDN while CDR2 is FVKESK. Trimming accounts for 2 bases at V and 7 bases at J, while the number of junction bases matched to no gene is 11. The CDR3 spans 17 residues, from the cysteine through the phenylalanine. The entry retains the CDR3 DNA only, 51 bases that are in frame from base 1. This specimen belongs to a study of identical twins (dated by TCRdb to the mid-2010s). Regarding the study in general: The study deep-sequenced TCR alpha and beta repertoires from monozygotic twins, unrelated adults of various ages and cord blood to test whether fetal clonotypes persist. To rule out contamination, replicate twin experiments were performed at different times with different library preparation protocols. Paper-wide results and their limitations: Excess twin sharing in beta out-of-frame sequences was weaker because fewer shared sequences lowered the signal-to-noise ratio. Because the same donors could not be followed over many years, the conclusions depended on cross-sectional statistical analysis. Fewer insertions were carried by abundant cord blood beta clonotypes; a weaker similar trend was observed in young adult naive repertoires, while no such trend was observed in memory repertoires. Out-of-frame TCR alpha sharing in monozygotic twins was systematically underestimated by recombination models, whereas sharing between unrelated individuals was in agreement with the recombination models. Compared with coincidental sharing between unrelated individuals, out-of-frame TCR alpha sequences shared between twins showed an excess of sequences with low generation probability. Zero-insertion analyses could be partly confounded by invariant T cells such as MAIT and iNKT, although diverse VJ usage argued against such confounding for most clonotypes.

All donors were healthy Caucasians. The twin cohort comprised three pairs of female monozygotic twins, all aged about 18 to 30 years. Positive isolation kits from Invitrogen were used to isolate the CD4+ and CD8+ T cell populations. The library was prepared using 5' RACE. Sequenced on an Illumina HiSeq 2000. Template switching added a universal primer binding site, and the final cDNA carried a unique molecular identifier that allowed TCR cDNA molecules to be counted accurately. Specific primers in the conserved constant-segment region were used to synthesize first-strand cDNA for the TCR alpha and beta chains. Each cDNA library was double barcoded, with a SMART-Mk sample barcode plus Illumina barcodes, to control for contamination. TruSeq adapter sequences, together with Illumina sample barcodes, were added in two successive PCR steps. Sequencing of the TCR alpha and beta cDNA libraries was done on the Illumina HiSeq platform using custom primers. Turning to the authors' computational methods: Raw reads were processed with MiGEC to extract unique molecular identifiers, and MiXCR was used to determine CDR3 positions. For each individual, recombination models were inferred using an EM algorithm with the repgenHMM and IGoR tools. The analysis of shared clonotypes was done with the tcR package in R, with sharing normalized by the product of cloneset sizes. To study raw recombination without the effects of thymic and clonal selection, out-of-frame nonproductive sequences were analyzed. The public reads were reanalyzed by TCRdb: fastp trimming at Q25, MiXCR alignment, in-frame beta chains only. Identical CDR3 protein sequences are pooled into one entry, listed with their most common genes and DNA. These V and J calls derive from TCRdb rather than the authors' analysis. The sample records 450,000 to 600,000 distinct CDR3 sequences, about a fifth of which are singletons. 0.4% to 0.6% of the sample lies in the top ten.

These data also formed part of another study, on yellow fever vaccine responses in identical twins. According to the second study: The T cell response to vaccination in identical twins was reported by the authors to appear partly convergent and partly personalized. In identical twins, the study followed T cell clones that responded to the vaccine with precision.

This chain is built from TRBV14 and TRBJ2-4, with 10 middle bases fitting TRBD2. The sequenced material came from CD4+ T cells sorted from blood. This TCR was sampled from a woman aged 18-30 years in good health. The DNA sequence is given as TGTGCCAGCAGCCAAACGAAGCGGGAGGGCCTCTTCAACATTCAGTACTTC. This gives the protein CASSQTKREGLFNIQYF.